Following are 32 T cell receptor beta chains from one sample sequenced in a study of blood T cell repertoires in COVID-19. Some clones are missing from TCRdb's copy, which holds only in-frame ones; the method was immunoSEQ multiplex PCR. The table lists hundreds of thousands of clones, roughly four fifths of them singletons. Material: peripheral blood. Receptors originate from a woman between 55 and 75 years old with active or convalescent COVID-19.

The V and J genes are TRBV3-1 (or the pseudogene TRBV3-2) and TRBJ1-2; D uncertain. The CDR3 is 14 amino acids. The V end was cut by 0 bases, the J end by 4 bases, with 9 bases between. CDR1 and CDR2 from the germline V gene are LGHDT and YNNKEL (reference sequence). The CDR3 bases are TGTGCCAGCAGCCAAGATTGGCAGATCTATGGCTACACCTTC. It yields the protein CASSQDWQIYGYTF.

V and J are TRBV18 and TRBJ2-3, with D tentatively TRBD2 (6 bases). This CDR3 spans 12 amino acids. From germline, CDR1 is KGHSH and CDR2 LQKENI. Trimming removed 3 bases at V and 6 bases at J, with 7 bases between. The CDR3 protein is CASSPGRDTQYF. CDR3 coding DNA: TGTGCCAGCTCACCGGGGAGGGATACGCAGTATTTT.

This chain uses TRBV7-9 with TRBJ1-1; 7 bases match TRBD1. Unmatched junction bases numbered 3, after V lost 2 bases and J lost 3 bases. This CDR3 region has 14 residues. Germline V gene sequence: CDR1 SEHNR, CDR2 FQNEAQ (reference sequence). The CDR3 bases are TGTGCCAGCAGCTTAAGACAGGGTTACACTGAAGCTTTCTTT. Translating gives CASSLRQGYTEAFF.

J is TRBJ1-4 and V is TRBV27; 10 positions agree with TRBD1. With 3 bases clipped from V and 5 bases from J, the junction kept 6 bases outside the gene matches. This CDR3 region has 16 residues. Germline V lookup: CDR1 MNHEY, CDR2 SMNVEV (reference sequence). The CDR3 DNA reads TGTGCCAGCAGTTTGAGTGGGACAGGGGACAATGAAAAACTGTTTTTT. Its protein is CASSLSGTGDNEKLFF.

As DNA, the CDR3 is TGTGCCAGCAGCCACGGGACAGGGGGCACCGGGGAGCTGTTTTTT. Its protein product is CASSHGTGGTGELFF. The chain links TRBV3-1 (or the pseudogene TRBV3-2) to TRBJ2-2; 11 bases map to TRBD1. The germline V gene encodes CDR1 LGHDT and CDR2 YNNKEL (reference sequence). The J segment lost 4 bases and the V segment lost 3 bases, leaving 1 base of the junction unmatched. The CDR3 has 15 amino acids.

This chain connects TRBV6-5 to TRBJ1-3, with D unresolved. Per the germline V gene, CDR1 is MNHEY and CDR2 is SVGAGI. V dropped 7 bases and J dropped 3 bases, with 7 bases sitting between them. This CDR3 comprises 12 residues. The CDR3 sequence: CASKNSGNTIYF. CDR3 nucleotides: TGTGCCAGCAAAAACAGTGGAAACACCATATATTTT.

The chain couples TRBV9 to TRBJ1-6, with D unresolved. CDR1 and CDR2 from the germline V gene are SGDLS and YYNGEE. Deletions cut 7 bases from V and 0 bases from J, with 14 bases between. CDR3 size: 16 residues. The CDR3 region is CASSPRRDSYNSPLHF. CDR3 nucleotide sequence: TGTGCCAGCTCCCCCCGGAGGGACTCCTATAATTCACCCCTCCACTTT.

This chain uses TRBV27 with TRBJ1-3; D gene unclear. The CDR3 sequence is 15 residues long. Trimming left V 6 bases short and J 1 base short, with 13 bases between. Germline V gene lookup returns CDR1 MNHEY and CDR2 SMNVEV (reference sequence). This chain's CDR3 is CASRAGPTSGNTIYF. The CDR3 DNA follows: TGTGCCAGCAGAGCTGGGCCGACGTCTGGAAACACCATATATTTT.

V and J are TRBV2 and TRBJ1-5; D uncertain. V lost 4 bases to trimming and J lost 0 bases, with 10 bases between them. The CDR3 contains 15 residues. Germline V lookup: CDR1 SNHLY, CDR2 FYNNEI. CDR3 loop: CASSGEVSSNQPQHF. CDR3 in DNA: TGTGCCAGCAGTGGAGAAGTTTCTAGCAATCAGCCCCAGCATTTT.

The chain joins TRBV4-1 to TRBJ2-1; 10 bases align to TRBD1. CDR1 is MGHRA and CDR2 is YSYEKL in the germline V gene. This CDR3 spans 16 amino acids. The V gene end was trimmed by 5 bases and the J gene end by 2 bases; junction bases not matched to a gene: 6. The CDR3 DNA is TGCGCCAGCAGCTTTACCGGGACAGGGGCCTACAATGAGCAGTTCTTC. Translation: CASSFTGTGAYNEQFF.

This chain joins TRBV7-8 and TRBJ2-7; 7 nucleotides align to TRBD2. Germline values: CDR1 SGHVS, CDR2 FQNEAQ. This CDR3 is 18 amino acids long. Unmatched junction bases numbered 16, after V lost 5 bases and J lost 0 bases. The CDR3 DNA reads as TGTGCCAGCAGCCCCCCGGCGTGGGGGGAGGGTAGCTCCTACGAGCAGTACTTC. Amino acid sequence: CASSPPAWGEGSSYEQYF.

This clone was seen repeatedly, ten times or more. The chain joins TRBV6-5 to TRBJ1-5; TRBD1 matches 10 bases. Germline V gene lookup returns CDR1 MNHEY and CDR2 SVGAGI. V was pared by 6 bases and J by 6 bases, with 8 bases of the junction left unmatched. The CDR3 is 15 amino acids. CDR3 in amino acids: CASSPDRGRSQPQHF. CDR3 in DNA: TGTGCCAGCAGCCCCGACAGGGGGCGAAGTCAGCCCCAGCATTTT.

The chain combines TRBV5-6 with TRBJ1-2; TRBD1 aligns across 7 bases. The CDR3 is 12 amino acids. The germline V gene encodes CDR1 SGHDT and CDR2 YYEEEE. Losses at the gene ends were 4 bases for V and 6 bases for J; bases not matched to a gene: 3. The CDR3 DNA is TGTGCCAGCAGCCCGACAGGGAATGGCTACACCTTC. It translates to CASSPTGNGYTF. The whole variable domain, filled in from reference TRBV5-6 and TRBJ1-2, reads DAGVTQSPTHLIKTRGQQVTLRCSPKSGHDTVSWYQQALGQGPQFIFQYYEEEERQRGNFPDRFSGHQFPNYSSELNVNALLLGDSALYLCASSPTGNGYTFGSGTRLTVV.

The V gene is TRBV7-3, the J gene TRBJ2-3; 8 bases align to TRBD2. This CDR3 contains 15 residues. Germline V gives CDR1 SGHTA, CDR2 FQGTGA. With V trimmed by 2 bases and J by 2 bases, 3 bases remained unmatched. CDR3 bases: TGTGCCAGCAGCTTACGGCGGGGGGACACAGATACGCAGTATTTT. This translates into CASSLRRGDTDTQYF. The full variable domain, with the rest looked up from reference TRBV7-3 and TRBJ2-3, is GAGVSQTPSNKVTEKGKYVELRCDPISGHTALYWYRQSLGQGPEFLIYFQGTGAADDSGLPNDRFFAVRPEGSVSTLKIQRTERGDSAVYLCASSLRRGDTDTQYFGPGTRLTVL.

The J gene is TRBJ1-2, the V gene TRBV19; D is possibly TRBD1 (5 bases). Germline CDR1 LNHDA, CDR2 SQIVND (reference sequence). CDR3 length equals 13 residues. Deletions cut 7 bases from V and 8 bases from J, with 17 bases between. The CDR3 nucleotides read TGTGCCAGTATTGGCAGGGCGAATTACGGCTACACCTTC. Residues: CASIGRANYGYTF.

This chain joins TRBV18 and TRBJ2-1, with TRBD2 as a possible D gene (5 bases). Per germline, CDR1 KGHSH and CDR2 LQKENI. CDR3 size: 15 residues. V lost 6 bases to trimming and J lost 6 bases, with 18 bases between them. CDR3 DNA: TGTGCCAGCTCCCCCACGGGAAGAACGAGCAATGAGCAGTTCTTC. Protein sequence: CASSPTGRTSNEQFF.

The rearrangement uses TRBV9 and TRBJ1-3; 9 positions agree with TRBD1. This CDR3 comprises 15 residues. V was pared by 2 bases and J by 1 base, with 1 base of the junction left unmatched. Germline lookup yields CDR1 SGDLS and CDR2 YYNGEE. CDR3 amino acids: CASSVTGGSGNTIYF. In nucleotides, the CDR3 is TGTGCCAGCAGCGTGACAGGGGGATCTGGAAACACCATATATTTT.

The chain recombines TRBV5-6 with TRBJ1-1; D perhaps matches TRBD1 (5 bases). The CDR3 spans 15 residues. Trimming left V 0 bases short and J 3 bases short, with 12 bases between. Germline V gene lookup returns CDR1 SGHDT and CDR2 YYEEEE. CDR3 bases: TGTGCCAGCAGCTTGGGAAGCGCAGGGCACACTGAAGCTTTCTTT. As protein: CASSLGSAGHTEAFF. Based on the CDR3 plus reference TRBV5-6 and TRBJ1-1, the full variable domain is DAGVTQSPTHLIKTRGQQVTLRCSPKSGHDTVSWYQQALGQGPQFIFQYYEEEERQRGNFPDRFSGHQFPNYSSELNVNALLLGDSALYLCASSLGSAGHTEAFFGQGTRLTVV.

The chain uses TRBV29-1 and TRBJ1-6, with TRBD1 identical over 12 bases. V lost 5 bases to trimming and J lost 9 bases; unmatched junction nucleotides: 5. Germline loops: CDR1 SQVTM, CDR2 ANQGSEA. The CDR3 is 14 amino acids. CDR3 DNA sequence: TGCAGCGTTAGGGACAGGGGGCAGAGTTCACCCCTCCACTTT. Protein product: CSVRDRGQSSPLHF.

This chain joins TRBV6-5 and TRBJ1-1; D might be TRBD1 (5 bases). Trimming took off 6 bases at V and 1 base at J, with 15 bases between the two ends. The length of the CDR3 is 15 residues. The germline CDR1 and CDR2 sequences are MNHEY and SVGAGI. CDR3 nucleotides: TGTGCCAGCAGCCCCGGGGGGGGAAGGAACACTGAAGCTTTCTTT. It encodes CASSPGGGRNTEAFF.

The V call is TRBV15, the J call TRBJ2-3; TRBD2 might be the D (7 bases). The V and J ends lost 4 bases and 3 bases respectively, with 14 bases between them. Per the germline V gene, CDR1 is LNHNV and CDR2 is YYDKDF (reference sequence). The CDR3 loop spans 15 amino acids. Written as DNA, the CDR3 is TGTGCCACCAGCACCGAGGGGGGGCTGACAGATACGCAGTATTTT. Its translation: CATSTEGGLTDTQYF.

The genes are TRBV27 and TRBJ1-6; maybe TRBD1 (6 bases). Looked up from germline, CDR1 is MNHEY and CDR2 is SMNVEV (reference sequence). The CDR3 extends over 16 amino acids. The V and J ends lost 5 bases and 7 bases respectively, with 18 bases between them. DNA for the CDR3: TGTGCCAGCAGTCAACAGGGAGCCCTGAGAAATTCACCCCTCCACTTT. Protein: CASSQQGALRNSPLHF.

The CDR3 nucleotides are TGTGCCAGCAGCTTAGGCGACCGCTTCGGGATGGGCCCCGGGGAGCTGTTTTTT. It translates to CASSLGDRFGMGPGELFF. The gene calls are TRBV11-3 and TRBJ2-2; D possibly corresponds to TRBD2 (5 bases). In germline, CDR1 is SGHNT, CDR2 YENEEA. The V and J ends lost 1 base and 6 bases respectively, with 21 bases between them. This CDR3 has 18 amino acids.

The genes are TRBV30 and TRBJ2-7, with TRBD1 matching 11 bases. The CDR3 runs 16 residues. The V and J ends lost 3 bases and 6 bases, in that order; junction bases with no gene match: 13. The germline V gene encodes CDR1 GTSNPN and CDR2 SVGIG (reference sequence). CDR3: CAWSETGTGGSAEQYF. CDR3 sequence (DNA): TGTGCCTGGAGCGAGACCGGGACAGGGGGTTCGGCCGAGCAGTACTTC.

The chain joins TRBV11-3 to TRBJ2-3; a weak D match, TRBD2 (6 bases). Trimming removed 5 bases at V and 1 base at J, with 28 bases between. CDR1 and CDR2 from the germline V gene are SGHNT and YENEEA. The CDR3 contains 20 residues. The CDR3 sequence: CASSPPDGLSQTSGTDTQYF. CDR3 nucleotides: TGTGCCAGCAGCCCTCCTGACGGACTATCACAGACCTCGGGCACAGATACGCAGTATTTT. Using reference TRBV11-3 and TRBJ2-3 for the parts outside the CDR3, the full variable domain is EAGVVQSPRYKIIEKKQPVAFWCNPISGHNTLYWYLQNLGQGPELLIRYENEEAVDDSQLPKDRFSAERLKGVDSTLKIQPAELGDSAVYLCASSPPDGLSQTSGTDTQYFGPGTRLTVL.

The V call is TRBV10-3, the J call TRBJ2-1; TRBD2 matches at 7 bases. The germline CDR1 and CDR2 sequences are ENHRY and SYGVKD. This CDR3 contains 14 residues. Trimming cost V 7 bases and J 4 bases; bases outside gene matches: 7. The chain's CDR3 is CAITTGGSYNEQFF. DNA of the CDR3: TGTGCCATCACCACCGGGGGGTCTTACAATGAGCAGTTCTTC.

The rearrangement uses TRBV7-9 and TRBJ1-2, with unresolved D. The CDR3 has 15 residues. Germline loops: CDR1 SEHNR, CDR2 FQNEAQ (reference sequence). Trimming took off 1 base at V and 2 bases at J, with 11 bases between the two ends. CDR3 in DNA: TGTGCCAGCAGCTTAGTTCGGTCGGGGAACTATGGCTACACCTTC. Protein sequence: CASSLVRSGNYGYTF.

The chain employs TRBV30 and TRBJ1-2, with TRBD1 matching over 10 bases. V lost 2 bases and J lost 8; bases outside the gene matches: 5. CDR1 is GTSNPN, CDR2 SVGIG, per germline (reference sequence). This CDR3 is built from 13 residues. The CDR3 DNA follows: TGTGCCTGGAGTCCGGGGACAGGGGAAGGCTACACCTTC. Translation: CAWSPGTGEGYTF.

This chain connects TRBV2 to TRBJ1-1; unclear D gene. This CDR3 is built from 9 residues. The V and J ends lost 7 bases and 11 bases respectively, with 8 bases between them. CDR1 is SNHLY and CDR2 is FYNNEI in the germline V gene. CDR3 in amino acids: CASMNNAFF. The CDR3 DNA sequence: TGTGCCAGCATGAACAACGCTTTCTTT.

This clone was seen once. The chain recombines TRBV5-6 with TRBJ1-2, with 8 bases matching TRBD1. Germline V gene data show CDR1 as SGHDT and CDR2 as YYEEEE. This CDR3 contains 14 residues. The V gene end was trimmed by 3 bases and the J gene end by 8 bases; junction bases not matched to a gene: 9. The CDR3: CASSWWDRRAGYTF. The CDR3 DNA is TGTGCCAGCAGCTGGTGGGACAGGAGGGCGGGCTACACCTTC. Full variable domain (remainder filled in from reference TRBV5-6 and TRBJ1-2): DAGVTQSPTHLIKTRGQQVTLRCSPKSGHDTVSWYQQALGQGPQFIFQYYEEEERQRGNFPDRFSGHQFPNYSSELNVNALLLGDSALYLCASSWWDRRAGYTFGSGTRLTVV.

The rearrangement uses TRBV19 and TRBJ1-2, with 9 bases lining up with TRBD1. CDR1 is LNHDA and CDR2 is SQIVND in the germline V gene (reference sequence). Trimming at V came to 5 bases and at J to 2 bases, leaving 6 bases not matched to a gene. The CDR3 has 15 amino acids. This CDR3 is CASSSPGQGNYGYTF. The DNA of the CDR3 is TGTGCCAGTAGTTCCCCGGGACAGGGAAACTATGGCTACACCTTC.

The chain carries TRBV29-1 and TRBJ1-3, with D perhaps TRBD1 (5 bases). The CDR3 contains 14 residues. Germline CDR1 SQVTM, CDR2 ANQGSEA. Trimming pared 6 bases from V and 0 bases from J, leaving 12 bases between. CDR3 nucleotide sequence: TGCAGCGTCATGACAGTCAGCTCTGGAAACACCATATATTTT. Translating it yields CSVMTVSSGNTIYF.